The 15 T cell receptor beta chains listed next were all sequenced from one sample in a study of blood T cells in healthy people across ages. It was with a sample-barcoded 5' primer and a J-beta primer mix that a second PCR of about 7 to 12 cycles was run. TCRdb redid the calling of the 5' RACE reads with MiXCR, one entry per CDR3 protein. Of 1.5 million to 2 million distinct CDR3 sequences in the sample, roughly 27% were seen once. Sample: blood. The origin of the receptors is a woman aged 30 to 39 in good health.

A remark on this clonotype: This clone may be a read error of a much larger clone one base away. The rearrangement joins TRBV29-1 to TRBJ2-1, with TRBD1 matching 10 bases. This CDR3 has 14 residues. The V gene's germline CDR1 is SQVTM and CDR2 ANQGSEA. V trimming: 7 bases; J trimming: 7 bases; junction bases outside the gene matches: 10. In DNA, the CDR3 is TGCAGCGCACGTGGGACAGGGGTGTCGAATGAGCAGTTCTTC. Protein sequence: CSARGTGVSNEQFF.

A few counts support this clonotype. This chain joins TRBV7-6 and TRBJ1-6; no clear D gene. Trimming stripped 5 bases from V and 9 bases from J, with 11 bases between. CDR3 length: 13 residues. Germline CDR1 is SGHVS and CDR2 is FNYEAQ. CDR3 residues: CASSHGSGSPLHF. The CDR3 bases are TGTGCCAGCAGCCACGGGAGTGGTTCACCCCTCCACTTT.

Written as DNA, the CDR3 is TGCAGCGTCCGGAGCCGACGGGGGCGTGGGGACAATGAGCAGTTCTTC. It translates to CSVRSRRGRGDNEQFF. V and J are TRBV29-1 and TRBJ2-1, with D perhaps assigned TRBD1 or TRBD2 (6 bases each). Germline V gene lookup returns CDR1 SQVTM and CDR2 ANQGSEA. With 6 bases removed from V and 5 bases from J, the gap between germline ends came to 23 bases. There are 16 residues in the CDR3.

This clonotype was detected only a few times. The chain employs TRBV5-5 and TRBJ2-2; D unresolved. This CDR3 region has 16 residues. Germline V CDR1 and CDR2: SGHKS, YYEKEE (reference sequence). Trimming stripped 4 bases from V and 2 bases from J, with 15 bases between. The CDR3 region has the DNA TGTGCCAGCAGCCCGACTCAAGCTTTTAACACCGGGGAGCTGTTTTTT. Its translation is CASSPTQAFNTGELFF.

The chain links TRBV20-1 to TRBJ1-4; TRBD1 matches 7 bases. CDR1 DFQATT and CDR2 SNEGSKA come from the germline V gene (reference sequence). The CDR3 spans 13 residues. V shed 6 bases and J 4 bases; nucleotides not matched to a gene: 5. This chain's CDR3 is CSAPGQLNEKLFF. For the CDR3, the DNA is TGCAGTGCCCCGGGACAGCTTAATGAAAAACTGTTTTTT.

This clonotype has more than one count but fewer than ten. The chain joins TRBV11-2 to TRBJ2-7; the D gene is possibly TRBD1 (5 bases). Germline V gives CDR1 SGHAT, CDR2 FQNNGV. The CDR3 consists of 14 residues. Trimming removed 4 bases from V and 4 bases from J, with 14 bases in between. The CDR3 DNA sequence: TGTGCCAGCAGCTACGGTCGAAACAGGTACGAGCAGTACTTC. It translates to CASSYGRNRYEQYF.

This clonotype turned up a few times. The V and J genes are TRBV3-1 and TRBJ1-2; D is unclear. Trimming cost V 0 bases and J 8 bases, with 19 bases left between them. The CDR3 loop spans 16 amino acids. Germline V gives CDR1 LGHDT, CDR2 YNNKEL (reference sequence). CDR3 in amino acids: CASSQDPDRPAMGYTF. CDR3 in DNA: TGTGCCAGCAGCCAAGATCCCGATAGGCCGGCTATGGGCTACACCTTC.

This clonotype was counted at least ten times. The chain joins TRBV5-1 to TRBJ2-4; TRBD2 agrees at 8 bases. The CDR3 is made up of 15 amino acids. The germline CDR1 and CDR2 sequences are SGHRS and YFSETQ. V gave up 4 bases and J gave up 7 bases; unmatched junction bases: 10. This CDR3 reads CASSPYSGSGNIQYF. CDR3 DNA sequence: TGCGCCAGCAGCCCTTACAGCGGGAGTGGTAACATTCAGTACTTC.

This rearrangement joins TRBV5-6 to TRBJ2-2; the D gene could be TRBD1 or TRBD2 (5 bases each). The germline gives CDR1 SGHDT, CDR2 YYEEEE. The CDR3 has 16 amino acids. The V gene lost 6 bases and the J gene lost 5 bases, with 20 bases spanning the gap. In nucleotides, the CDR3 is TGTGCCAGCAACTTCCCGGGACGGGGACCAACCGGGGAGCTGTTTTTT. Translated, it gives CASNFPGRGPTGELFF.

Worth noting for this clonotype: A much larger clone differs from this one at a single base, so this may be a read error. This sequence joins TRBV6-2 or TRBV6-3 and TRBJ2-1, with D unclear. This CDR3 has 13 residues. The germline CDR1 and CDR2 sequences are MNHEY and SVGEGT. V lost 2 bases, J lost 10 bases, and 12 bases lay in between. The CDR3 DNA sequence: TGTGCCAGCAGTTACGGTTTTGAATACGAGCAGTTCTTC. This translates into CASSYGFEYEQFF.

This clonotype has more than one count but fewer than ten. The J gene is TRBJ2-5, the V gene TRBV7-9; D tentatively fits TRBD1 or TRBD2 (5 bases each). The CDR3 extends over 15 amino acids. Germline V gene lookup returns CDR1 SEHNR and CDR2 FQNEAQ (reference sequence). The ends were cut back, 5 bases at V and 4 bases at J, with 17 bases in the middle. CDR3 amino acids: CASSARDRYGETQYF. The DNA for the CDR3 is TGTGCCAGCAGCGCCCGGGACCGGTATGGAGAGACCCAGTACTTC.

This clonotype was counted a few times. The chain is built from TRBV9 and TRBJ2-2; D not resolved. The CDR3 extends over 14 amino acids. Trimming stripped 2 bases from V and 4 bases from J, with 9 bases between. The V gene's germline CDR1 is SGDLS and CDR2 YYNGEE. The CDR3 reads CASSVTSTTGELFF. The CDR3 nucleotides are TGTGCCAGCAGCGTTACCTCAACCACCGGGGAGCTGTTTTTT. Looking up the rest from reference TRBV9 and TRBJ2-2 gives the full variable domain: DSGVTQTPKHLITATGQRVTLRCSPRSGDLSVYWYQQSLDQGLQFLIQYYNGEERAKGNILERFSAQQFPDLHSELNLSSLELGDSALYFCASSVTSTTGELFFGEGSRLTVL.

The chain's CDR3 is CASGADNGETQYF. The DNA of the CDR3 is TGTGCCAGCGGGGCGGACAACGGGGAGACCCAGTACTTC. This chain connects TRBV25-1 to TRBJ2-5; TRBD1 might be the D (5 bases). The CDR3 spans 13 residues. Germline CDR1 and CDR2: MGHDK and SYGVNS. V lost 8 bases and J lost 5, with 15 bases in between.

This clonotype was counted a few times. This chain links TRBV12-3 or TRBV12-4 with TRBJ2-2; D assignment may be TRBD1 or TRBD2 (7 bases each). This CDR3 comprises 14 residues. The germline V and J ends were trimmed by 2 bases and 9 bases, with 13 bases remaining between them. DNA for the CDR3: TGTGCCAGCAGTTTAAGGGAGGGGGCGAGGGAGCTGTTTTTT. This encodes CASSLREGARELFF.

The chain combines TRBV7-9 with TRBJ2-2; 7 bases align to TRBD2. Germline CDR1 is SEHNR and CDR2 is FQNEAQ (reference sequence). V shed 5 bases and J 1 base; nucleotides not matched to a gene: 7. CDR3 length equals 16 residues. CDR3 nucleotide sequence: TGTGCCAGCAGCGCCCCGGGGGGAAGGAACACCGGGGAGCTGTTTTTT. It encodes CASSAPGGRNTGELFF. Full variable domain (outside the CDR3, taken from reference TRBV7-9 and TRBJ2-2): DTGVSQNPRHKITKRGQNVTFRCDPISEHNRLYWYRQTLGQGPEFLTYFQNEAQLEKSRLLSDRFSAERPKGSFSTLEIQRTEQGDSAMYLCASSAPGGRNTGELFFGEGSRLTVL.